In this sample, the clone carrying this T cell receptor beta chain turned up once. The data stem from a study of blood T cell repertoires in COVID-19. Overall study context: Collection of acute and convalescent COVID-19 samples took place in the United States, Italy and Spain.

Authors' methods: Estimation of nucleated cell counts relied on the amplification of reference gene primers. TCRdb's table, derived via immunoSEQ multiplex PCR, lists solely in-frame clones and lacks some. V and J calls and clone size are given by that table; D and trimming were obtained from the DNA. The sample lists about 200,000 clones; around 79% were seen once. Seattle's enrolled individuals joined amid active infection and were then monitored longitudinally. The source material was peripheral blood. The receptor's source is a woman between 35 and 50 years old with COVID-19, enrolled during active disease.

The CDR3 loop reads CASSWAGEDTDTQYF. The CDR3, as DNA: TGTGCCAGCAGCTGGGCCGGGGAGGACACAGATACGCAGTATTTT. The J gene is TRBJ2-3, the V gene TRBV5-4; the D gene is possibly TRBD2 (6 bases). Deletions cut 3 bases from V and 2 bases from J, with 13 bases between. CDR1 and CDR2 (germline): SGHNT, YYREEE (reference sequence). This CDR3 has 15 residues. Full variable domain (rest looked up from reference TRBV5-4 and TRBJ2-3): ETGVTQSPTHLIKTRGQQVTLRCSSQSGHNTVSWYQQALGQGPQFIFQYYREEENGRGNFPPRFSGLQFPNYSSELNVNALELDDSALYLCASSWAGEDTDTQYFGPGTRLTVL.